This T cell receptor beta chain came from a study of blood T cell repertoires in COVID-19. V dropped 0 bases and J dropped 10; count of bases not matched to a gene: 4. CDR1 is MNHNY, CDR2 SVGAGI, per germline (reference sequence). This CDR3 has 15 amino acids. As handled by the study authors: Reference gene primer amplification gave nucleated cell count estimates. The table came from immunoSEQ multiplex PCR; TCRdb's copy has only in-frame clones and leaves some out. Clone size and V and J calls were adopted from that table, with D and trimming inferred from the DNA. Among some 260,000 clones, nearly 90% were seen once, and the ten largest hold over 0.55%.

The receptor was derived from a human donor in a cohort sampled during active COVID-19. The chain employs TRBV6-6 and TRBJ1-6, with 9 bases identical to TRBD1. The specimen sequenced was peripheral blood. The DNA of the CDR3 is TGTGCCAGCAGTTACTCGGGACAGGGCTCCTCACCCCTCCACTTT. Translated, it gives CASSYSGQGSSPLHF.